Following are 3 T cell receptor beta chains from one sample sequenced in a study of shared clonotypes between healthy human individuals. Sequencing was performed with immunoSEQ multiplex PCR; in TCRdb, only in-frame clones are kept and a portion is missing. The data hold 600,000 to 750,000 clones, with about two thirds observed a single time. Sequencing was carried out using memory CD4+ T cells sorted from blood. Subset here: CD45RA-negative fraction. Source of these receptors: a woman under 40 in good health.

This clone was found many times. The gene calls are TRBV2 and TRBJ1-3, with 12 positions matching TRBD1. The germline gives CDR1 SNHLY, CDR2 FYNNEI. Trimming at V came to 9 bases and at J to 3 bases, leaving 12 bases not matched to a gene. The CDR3 has 17 residues. This CDR3 reads CASTGTGGVFGGNTIYF. The CDR3 DNA follows: TGTGCCAGTACCGGGACAGGGGGCGTATTTGGTGGAAACACCATATATTTT.

This rearrangement joins TRBV6-5 to TRBJ1-5; D remains unclear. V was trimmed by 0 bases and J by 9 bases, leaving 12 bases between them. The CDR3 totals 14 residues. The V gene's germline CDR1 is MNHEY and CDR2 SVGAGI. CDR3 bases: TGTGCCAGCAGTTACTCAACGGTCTCGGGGCCCCAGCATTTT. It translates to CASSYSTVSGPQHF.

This clone was observed a few times. The chain recombines TRBV28 with TRBJ2-3; 8 nucleotides line up with TRBD2. There are 17 residues in the CDR3. The germline V gene has CDR1 MDHEN and CDR2 SYDVKM. The ends lost 8 bases at V and 5 bases at J; junction bases unmatched: 18. CDR3 in amino acids: CASRLFRGAGAVDTQYF. In nucleotides, the CDR3 is TGTGCCAGCCGTCTGTTCCGTGGAGCGGGAGCCGTAGATACGCAGTATTTT.